Given below is one T cell receptor (beta chain) in context. The CDR3 is 14 residues long. After removal of 1 base from V and 6 bases from J, the junction contained 5 bases not matched to a gene. Germline lookup yields CDR1 SGHTA and CDR2 FQGNSA. In the authors' workflow: Estimates of nucleated cell counts were drawn from the amplification of reference gene primers. Measured with immunoSEQ multiplex PCR; TCRdb has only the in-frame clones, and not every one. The V and J calls and clone size are taken from that table; D and trimming were inferred from the DNA. This table holds 300,000 to 350,000 clones, around 90% found once. The sample belongs to a study of blood T cell repertoires in COVID-19.

V usage is TRBV7-2 and J usage is TRBJ1-2; 7 bases align to TRBD1. Sequencing was carried out using peripheral blood. This clonotype was sampled from a woman in her thirties or forties with COVID-19, enrolled during active disease. CDR3 amino acids: CASSLVTGTDGYTF. The DNA for the CDR3 is TGTGCCAGCAGCTTAGTTACCGGGACAGATGGCTACACCTTC.